The 8 T cell receptor beta chains in this list originate from one sample, sequenced in a study of vaccination effects on CD4 cells after COVID-19 (dated by TCRdb to the early 2020s). The antigens of these receptors remain unknown. The library relied on the immunoSEQ multiplex PCR assay. TCRdb took this table from immuneACCESS and kept in-frame rearrangements with V and J called. Such tables lack part of the clones; where checked against another copy, unresolved V genes explain under half of the gap, and the rest is unexplained. The sample table shows about 46,000 clones, and under 85% are seen once. The ten largest account for roughly 16% of the sample. In the ViraFEST assay, PBMC were stimulated with viral peptide pools, and TCR sequencing was then used to find antigen-specific CD4+ T cell clonotypes based on their expansion. After about 9 days of culture, CD4+ T cells were isolated with the EasySep CD4+ T cell isolation kit. Each participant received two doses of an mRNA SARS-CoV-2 vaccine, either BNT162b2 or mRNA-1273.

Sequenced here: CD4+ T cells from PBMCs cultured with HCoV-OC43 spike peptides, sampled after COVID-19 vaccination. Read against the paper, the sample's cell subset or site label means: HCoV-OC43 spike overlapping peptide pool stimulation. These receptors all come from a human donor who received a COVID-19 vaccine.

There are a few counts of this clone. V gene TRBV29-1 combines with J gene TRBJ1-2; no reliable D call. The CDR3 has 12 residues. Per the germline V gene, CDR1 is SQVTM and CDR2 is ANQGSEA. Trimming took 5 bases from V and 6 from J, leaving 13 bases between them. CDR3 protein: CSVLRGRDGYTF. CDR3 nucleotides: TGCAGCGTTCTGCGGGGAAGAGATGGCTACACCTTC.

The chain employs TRBV18 and TRBJ1-5, with 11 bases identical to TRBD1. The CDR3 loop spans 16 amino acids. J gave up 5 bases and V 3 bases, and 6 bases lay outside the gene matches. Germline V gene data show CDR1 as KGHSH and CDR2 as LQKENI. CDR3 coding DNA: TGTGCCAGCTCACCGACCGGGACAGGGGGAGATCAGCCCCAGCATTTT. This codes for CASSPTGTGGDQPQHF.

The chain combines TRBV6-2 or TRBV6-3 with TRBJ2-3; 10 bases line up with TRBD2. The J segment lost 8 bases and the V segment lost 5 bases, leaving 4 bases of the junction unmatched. The CDR3 totals 13 residues. Germline CDR1 is MNHEY and CDR2 is SVGEGT. Written as DNA, the CDR3 is TGTGCCAGCAGTCTAGCGGGAGAACGTACGCAGTATTTT. Translating it yields CASSLAGERTQYF.

The chain has TRBV5-4 and TRBJ1-2; 9 bases match TRBD1. The CDR3 extends over 13 amino acids. CDR1 and CDR2 (germline): SGHNT, YYREEE (reference sequence). V trimming: 6 bases; J trimming: 5 bases; junction bases outside the gene matches: 5. The CDR3 here is CASNRGQGYGYTF. DNA of the CDR3: TGTGCCAGCAACAGGGGGCAAGGGTATGGCTACACCTTC.

The rearrangement joins TRBV9 to TRBJ2-1; 13 positions match TRBD2. Germline V gene data show CDR1 as SGDLS and CDR2 as YYNGEE. The junction had 11 bases not matched to a gene; V was cut back by 3 bases and J by 8 bases. CDR3 length equals 17 residues. CDR3 amino acids: CASSETSGGYFNDEQFF. CDR3 DNA sequence: TGTGCCAGCAGCGAGACTAGCGGGGGGTACTTTAACGATGAGCAGTTCTTC. The full variable domain, completed using reference TRBV9 and TRBJ2-1, is DSGVTQTPKHLITATGQRVTLRCSPRSGDLSVYWYQQSLDQGLQFLIQYYNGEERAKGNILERFSAQQFPDLHSELNLSSLELGDSALYFCASSETSGGYFNDEQFFGPGTRLTVL.

This clone appeared a few times. The J gene is TRBJ2-7, the V gene TRBV3-1 (or the pseudogene TRBV3-2); 8 bases agree with TRBD1. The germline V gene encodes CDR1 LGHDT and CDR2 YNNKEL (reference sequence). The CDR3 consists of 15 residues. Trimming cost V 1 base and J 2 bases; bases outside gene matches: 4. Here the CDR3 DNA reads TGTGCCAGCAGCCAAGGGACAGGGATGCCCTACGAGCAGTACTTC. It specifies CASSQGTGMPYEQYF.

This rearrangement joins TRBV9 to TRBJ1-2; D uncertain. Germline-derived CDR1 and CDR2 are SGDLS and YYNGEE. Trimming took off 2 bases at V and 4 bases at J, with 18 bases between the two ends. The length of the CDR3 is 16 residues. DNA of the CDR3: TGTGCCAGCAGCGTTGGTGGGCCGACGACACCCTATGGCTACACCTTC. Encoded protein: CASSVGGPTTPYGYTF.

The chain uses TRBV11-2 and TRBJ1-6; 7 bases match TRBD1. The CDR3 is 15 residues long. J was trimmed by 9 bases and V by 0 bases; bases with no gene match: 5. Germline CDR1 SGHAT, CDR2 FQNNGV. The CDR3 is CASSLDQGGASPLHF. DNA of the CDR3: TGTGCCAGCAGCTTAGATCAGGGGGGGGCTTCACCCCTCCACTTT.